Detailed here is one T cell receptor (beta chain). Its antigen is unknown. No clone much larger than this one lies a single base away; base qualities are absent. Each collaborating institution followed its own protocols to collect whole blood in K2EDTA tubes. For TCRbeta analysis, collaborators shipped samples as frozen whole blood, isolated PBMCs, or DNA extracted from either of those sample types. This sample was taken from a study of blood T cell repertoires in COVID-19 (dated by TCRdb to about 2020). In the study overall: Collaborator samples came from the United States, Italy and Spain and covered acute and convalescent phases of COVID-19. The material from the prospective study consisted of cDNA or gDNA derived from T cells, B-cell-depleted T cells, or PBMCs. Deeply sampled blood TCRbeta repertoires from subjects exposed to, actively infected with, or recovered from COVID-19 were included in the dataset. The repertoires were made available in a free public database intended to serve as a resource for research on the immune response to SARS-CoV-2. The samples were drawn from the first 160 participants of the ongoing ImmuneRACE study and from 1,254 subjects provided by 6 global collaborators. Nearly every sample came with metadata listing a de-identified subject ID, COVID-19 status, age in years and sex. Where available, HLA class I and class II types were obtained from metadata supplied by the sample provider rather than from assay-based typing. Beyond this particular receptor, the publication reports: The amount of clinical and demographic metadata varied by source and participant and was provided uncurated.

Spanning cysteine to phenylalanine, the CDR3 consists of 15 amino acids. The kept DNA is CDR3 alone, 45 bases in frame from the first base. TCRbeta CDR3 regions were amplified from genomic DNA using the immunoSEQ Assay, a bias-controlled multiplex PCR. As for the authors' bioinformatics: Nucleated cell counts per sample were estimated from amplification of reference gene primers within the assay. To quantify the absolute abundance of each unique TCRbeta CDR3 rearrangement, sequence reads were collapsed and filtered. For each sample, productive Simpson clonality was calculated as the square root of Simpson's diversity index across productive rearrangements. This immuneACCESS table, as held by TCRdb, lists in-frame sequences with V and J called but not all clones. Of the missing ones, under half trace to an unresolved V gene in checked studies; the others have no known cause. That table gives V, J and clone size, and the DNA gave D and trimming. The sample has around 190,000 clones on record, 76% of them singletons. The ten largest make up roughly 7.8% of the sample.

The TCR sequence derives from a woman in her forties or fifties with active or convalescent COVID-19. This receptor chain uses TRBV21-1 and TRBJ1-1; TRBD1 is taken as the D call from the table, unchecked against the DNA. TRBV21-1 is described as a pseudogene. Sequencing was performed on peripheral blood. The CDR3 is CASSKAETGELEAFF. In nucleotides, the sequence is TGTGCCAGCAGCAAAGCGGAGACAGGGGAACTTGAAGCTTTCTTT.